This T cell receptor beta chain came from a study of T cells in Graves' hyperthyroidism and ophthalmopathy. Findings of the study overall: Most thyroid clonotypes expanded above 0.001 were also detected in blood. Ophthalmopathy got predicted by the model a median about 6.5 months before its onset.

This clonotype was picked up a small number of times. Its antigen remains unknown. For the diagnoses, clinical symptoms, serum thyroxine and TRAb, thyroid ultrasound and orbital computed tomography were used. Authors of the study amplified TCR beta CDR3 regions from RNA transcripts. An initial round of RT-PCR targeting the TCR CDR3 relied on the HTBI primer set. A single record per CDR3 protein comes from TCRdb applying MiXCR to the multiplex PCR reads. The sample has hundreds of thousands of distinct CDR3 sequences, around 15% seen once. V shed 3 bases and J shed 2 bases, with 8 bases lying between them. Germline V lookup: CDR1 DFQATT, CDR2 SNEGSKA (reference sequence). The CDR3 spans 12 residues.

This TCR was recovered from a middle-aged woman with Graves' hyperthyroidism. V and J are TRBV20-1 and TRBJ2-7; D not resolved. Sequenced sample: blood. CDR3 in amino acids: CSARGWAYEQYF. The CDR3 coding sequence is TGCAGTGCTAGGGGGTGGGCCTACGAGCAGTACTTC.